The next 25 T cell receptor beta chains were all read from a single sample in a study of vaccination and CD4 T cells after COVID-19. Described treatment: roughly ten-day PBMC culture with coronavirus spike peptide pools or control peptides (ViraFEST assay). No antigen has been identified for these receptors. Cultured CD4+ T-cell DNA underwent Oncomine TCR Beta short-read sequencing. TCRdb called the PCR reads again in MiXCR, with one record for every CDR3 protein. The sample carries about 10,000 distinct CDR3 sequences, about 45% recorded once. The sample consisted of CD4+ T cells from blood, cultured in vitro. The receptor set was obtained from a human donor who had recovered from COVID-19.

The V gene is TRBV7-9, the J gene TRBJ1-2; D is possibly TRBD1 (6 bases). Germline loops: CDR1 SEHNR, CDR2 FQNEAQ (reference sequence). V was clipped by 4 bases and J by 8 bases, with 17 bases between them. This CDR3 contains 14 residues. The CDR3 DNA reads as TGTGCCAGCAGCTCCCCTGACAGGTCGCGGGGCTACACCTTC. It translates to CASSSPDRSRGYTF. Supplemented by reference TRBV7-9 and TRBJ1-2, the full variable domain reads DTGVSQNPRHKITKRGQNVTFRCDPISEHNRLYWYRQTLGQGPEFLTYFQNEAQLEKSRLLSDRFSAERPKGSFSTLEIQRTEQGDSAMYLCASSSPDRSRGYTFGSGTRLTVV.

The chain carries TRBV7-9 and TRBJ1-2; 8 bases are a match to TRBD1. Germline values: CDR1 SEHNR, CDR2 FQNEAQ (reference sequence). V was clipped by 9 bases and J by 7 bases; unmatched bases: 7. This CDR3 contains 12 residues. CDR3 sequence: CASGQGTSGYTF. The CDR3 region has the DNA TGTGCCAGTGGACAGGGAACATCTGGCTACACCTTC.

The J gene is TRBJ1-6, the V gene TRBV12-3 or TRBV12-4; the D gene is possibly TRBD1 (5 bases). This CDR3 comprises 12 residues. V lost 7 bases and J lost 10, with 11 bases in between. CDR3 bases: TGTGCCAGCACCCTAAAGGGGTCACCCCTCCACTTT. It specifies CASTLKGSPLHF.

V usage is TRBV2 and J usage is TRBJ2-3, with D unresolved. The V end was cut by 8 bases, the J end by 4 bases, with 16 bases between. Germline V gives CDR1 SNHLY, CDR2 FYNNEI. CDR3 length: 14 residues. The chain's CDR3 is CASSGRWGADTQYF. CDR3 DNA: TGTGCCAGCTCGGGTCGGTGGGGTGCAGATACGCAGTATTTT.

The chain employs TRBV19 and TRBJ1-1; D unclear. Germline assignment: CDR1 LNHDA and CDR2 SQIVND (reference sequence). The CDR3 consists of 12 residues. V lost 3 bases, J lost 4 bases, and 6 bases lay in between. Here the CDR3 DNA reads TGTGCCAGTAGTATGCTTTTCACTGAAGCTTTCTTT. Amino acid sequence: CASSMLFTEAFF. The full variable domain, completed using reference TRBV19 and TRBJ1-1, is DGGITQSPKYLFRKEGQNVTLSCEQNLNHDAMYWYRQDPGQGLRLIYYSQIVNDFQKGDIAEGYSVSREKKESFPLTVTSAQKNPTAFYLCASSMLFTEAFFGQGTRLTVV.

The gene calls are TRBV5-1 and TRBJ1-1; a weak D match, TRBD1 (6 bases). The CDR3 covers 14 residues. V dropped 4 bases and J dropped 1 base, with 11 bases sitting between them. Per germline, CDR1 SGHRS and CDR2 YFSETQ. CDR3 DNA sequence: TGCGCCAGCAGCCCCTCGGGACAGAACACTGAAGCTTTCTTT. Translating gives CASSPSGQNTEAFF.

This clonotype has only a few counts. This chain connects TRBV20-1 to TRBJ2-7, with TRBD2 matching 7 bases. The germline CDR1 and CDR2 sequences are DFQATT and SNEGSKA (reference sequence). J was trimmed by 3 bases and V by 2 bases; bases with no gene match: 7. The CDR3 is 14 residues long. The CDR3 DNA is TGCAGTGCTAGATACTGGGGGGGGAGCTACGAGCAGTACTTC. It is translated as CSARYWGGSYEQYF.

V is TRBV5-1 and J is TRBJ2-2; 7 nucleotides agree with TRBD1. V lost 3 bases, J lost 0 bases, and 5 bases stayed unmatched. Germline V gene sequence: CDR1 SGHRS, CDR2 YFSETQ. CDR3 length: 16 residues. The CDR3 nucleotides read TGCGCCAGCAGCTCCACAGGGGCCGCGAACACCGGGGAGCTGTTTTTT. Its translation: CASSSTGAANTGELFF.

The chain uses TRBV2 and TRBJ1-4; 10 nucleotides agree with TRBD1. The germline CDR1 and CDR2 sequences are SNHLY and FYNNEI. The CDR3 covers 15 residues. The trim removed 2 bases at V and 5 bases at J, leaving 2 bases unmatched. The CDR3 DNA reads TGTGCCAGCAGTGAACAGGGACAGGGGAATGAAAAACTGTTTTTT. Its translation: CASSEQGQGNEKLFF.

The rearrangement links TRBV18 to TRBJ1-1; no clear D gene. V dropped 0 bases and J dropped 5 bases, with 13 bases sitting between them. This CDR3 spans 15 amino acids. The germline V gene encodes CDR1 KGHSH and CDR2 LQKENI. CDR3: CASSPPVGRYTEAFF. DNA of the CDR3: TGTGCCAGCTCACCACCGGTGGGTAGGTATACTGAAGCTTTCTTT.

This clonotype was detected only a few times. CDR3 DNA: TGTGCCAGCAGCTTAGTTGGGACGGTTCAACTGGGGTGCACCTTC. Translated: CASSLVGTVQLGCTF. This chain connects TRBV11-2 to TRBJ1-2; D perhaps matches TRBD1 (5 bases). V was pared by 1 base and J by 13 bases, with 22 bases between. This CDR3 has 15 residues. CDR1 and CDR2 (germline): SGHAT, FQNNGV. The full variable domain, in which reference TRBV11-2 and TRBJ1-2 provide the parts outside the CDR3, is EAGVAQSPRYKIIEKRQSVAFWCNPISGHATLYWYQQILGQGPKLLIQFQNNGVVDDSQLPKDRFSAERLKGVDSTLKIQPAKLEDSAVYLCASSLVGTVQLGCTFGSGTRLTVV.

This clonotype occurred a few times. The chain employs TRBV7-9 and TRBJ1-6; D remains unclear. Germline assignment: CDR1 SEHNR and CDR2 FQNEAQ (reference sequence). Trimming stripped 4 bases from V and 7 bases from J, with 11 bases between. The CDR3 extends over 14 amino acids. This CDR3 is CASSYDAGNSPLHF. The CDR3 nucleotides are TGTGCCAGCAGCTACGACGCGGGGAATTCACCCCTCCACTTT.

The chain uses TRBV3-1 and TRBJ1-1; D is ambiguous. CDR1 and CDR2 (germline): LGHDT, YNNKEL (reference sequence). The CDR3 covers 13 residues. V lost 1 base and J 7 bases, leaving 10 bases between the germline ends. The CDR3 DNA reads as TGTGCCAGCAGCCAAGGAGTGGAAGGTGAAGCTTTCTTT. The encoded protein is CASSQGVEGEAFF.

The gene calls are TRBV11-3 and TRBJ1-2; D possibly corresponds to TRBD1 (6 bases). Trimming stripped 5 bases from V and 7 bases from J, with 14 bases between. CDR1 and CDR2 from the germline V gene are SGHNT and YENEEA. There are 13 residues in the CDR3. CDR3 nucleotides: TGTGCCAGCAGCCAACAGGGAATCAGTGGCTACACCTTC. The encoded protein is CASSQQGISGYTF. Looking up the rest from reference TRBV11-3 and TRBJ1-2 gives the full variable domain: EAGVVQSPRYKIIEKKQPVAFWCNPISGHNTLYWYLQNLGQGPELLIRYENEEAVDDSQLPKDRFSAERLKGVDSTLKIQPAELGDSAVYLCASSQQGISGYTFGSGTRLTVV.

The sample holds a few counts of this clonotype. This chain joins TRBV15 and TRBJ1-2; 7 nucleotides line up with TRBD1. This CDR3 is built from 12 residues. The junction had 6 bases not matched to a gene; V was cut back by 6 bases and J by 8 bases. Per germline, CDR1 LNHNV and CDR2 YYDKDF (reference sequence). CDR3 loop: CATRSGGGGYTF. The CDR3 coding sequence is TGTGCCACCAGGTCAGGGGGGGGCGGCTACACCTTC.

In this sample, this clonotype turned up a few times. Here the CDR3 reads CASSPLTAASKSEQFF. The DNA of the CDR3 is TGTGCCAGCAGCCCCCTGACAGCCGCGAGTAAGAGTGAGCAGTTCTTC. V and J are TRBV7-2 and TRBJ2-1; tentatively, D is TRBD1 (5 bases). With 5 bases removed from V and 9 bases from J, the gap between germline ends came to 23 bases. Germline V gene lookup returns CDR1 SGHTA and CDR2 FQGNSA. The CDR3 sequence is 16 residues long.

A few counts support this clonotype. The gene calls are TRBV5-1 and TRBJ2-1; 12 positions match TRBD2. The CDR3 sequence is 15 residues long. Germline V lookup: CDR1 SGHRS, CDR2 YFSETQ. With V trimmed by 5 bases and J by 7 bases, 7 bases remained unmatched. The DNA of the CDR3 is TGCGCCAGCAGTCCGCTAGCGGGGGGGGTAAATGAGCAGTTCTTC. This encodes CASSPLAGGVNEQFF.

This clonotype was picked up a small number of times. This chain connects TRBV2 to TRBJ1-2; 7 bases map to TRBD1. This CDR3 region has 15 residues. Unmatched junction bases numbered 5, after V lost 4 bases and J lost 0 bases. CDR1 is SNHLY and CDR2 is FYNNEI in the germline V gene. The CDR3 reads CASSGGQFANYGYTF. In DNA, the CDR3 is TGTGCCAGCAGTGGGGGACAGTTTGCTAACTATGGCTACACCTTC.

On this clonotype itself: One junction end does not reproduce the germline sequence, and a read error may be involved. The chain has TRBV6-1 and TRBJ1-6; the match to TRBD1 covers 9 bases. Germline V gene sequence: CDR1 MNHNS, CDR2 SASEGT. The CDR3 totals 13 residues. The CDR3 nucleotides are TGTGCCAGCAATGACAGGGGGAATTCACCCCCCCACTTT. It yields the protein CASNDRGNSPPHF.

This clonotype occurred once. The V call is TRBV10-1, the J call TRBJ2-3; D gene unclear. With 11 bases removed from V and 9 bases from J, the gap between germline ends came to 15 bases. The CDR3 has 11 residues. Germline V CDR1 and CDR2: WNHNN, SYGVQD (reference sequence). Here the CDR3 DNA reads TGCGCCGAACGTCCGGAGTTCACGCAGTATTTT. Translating it yields CAERPEFTQYF.

V usage is TRBV5-1 and J usage is TRBJ2-3, with 7 positions matching TRBD1. V shed 5 bases, J shed 8 bases, and the junction held 11 bases outside the gene matches. This CDR3 is built from 14 residues. In germline, CDR1 is SGHRS, CDR2 YFSETQ. The DNA of the CDR3 is TGCGCCAGCAGATTCGGGACAGCATCAACTACGCAGTATTTT. It encodes CASRFGTASTTQYF.

The rearrangement joins TRBV11-3 to TRBJ2-2; D is unclear. Trimming cost V 0 bases and J 4 bases, with 9 bases left between them. CDR3 length: 15 residues. Germline V gene sequence: CDR1 SGHNT, CDR2 YENEEA. CDR3 sequence (DNA): TGTGCCAGCAGCTTAGATTTCAGCTCCACCGGGGAGCTGTTTTTT. Encoded protein: CASSLDFSSTGELFF.

The chain uses TRBV21-1 and TRBJ2-7; the DNA was not compared with TRBD2, the D call given in the table. TRBV21-1 is shown as a pseudogene. The CDR3 is made up of 18 amino acids. As DNA, the CDR3 is TGTGCCAGCAGCAAAGGAGCTTCAGGGCCTATAACAAGGGACGAGCAGTACTTC. Protein sequence: CASSKGASGPITRDEQYF.

The chain uses TRBV12-3 or TRBV12-4 and TRBJ2-1; no reliable D call. The length of the CDR3 is 15 residues. The V and J ends lost 5 bases and 4 bases respectively, with 15 bases between them. The CDR3 loop reads CASSLLTTGYNEQFF. CDR3 nucleotide sequence: TGTGCCAGCAGTCTCCTGACAACCGGGTACAATGAGCAGTTCTTC.

V and J are TRBV25-1 and TRBJ1-2; D gene ambiguous. The CDR3 contains 15 residues. The V and J ends lost 0 bases and 4 bases respectively, with 12 bases between them. CDR1 is MGHDK, CDR2 SYGVNS, per germline. The CDR3 is CASSEYGYTFYGYTF. The CDR3 DNA follows: TGTGCCAGCAGTGAATACGGTTACACCTTCTATGGCTACACCTTC.